These 24 T cell receptor beta chains were sequenced from one sample in a study of blood T cells in healthy people across ages (dated by TCRdb to between 2014 and 2017). Libraries were constructed by 5' RACE. These reads were obtained on an Illumina HiSeq 2500. A second roughly 7 to 12 cycle PCR used a sample-barcoded 5' primer and a J-beta primer mix. TCRdb ran its own pipeline on the public reads, namely fastp trimming at Q25 and MiXCR clone calling, and kept in-frame beta chains. Rows are unified per CDR3 protein, each entry keeping the most common DNA and genes. The sample includes roughly 1,100,000 distinct CDR3 sequences, with under 30% observed a single time. Jointly, the top ten make up around 0.75% of the sample. The sample was also linked to a second study, of T cells of mothers and their children.

Material for sequencing was blood. These receptors all stem from a girl aged 2-15 years in good health.

This clonotype was counted ten times or more. The rearrangement links TRBV7-6 to TRBJ2-3, with D hard to call. V was trimmed by 1 base and J by 3 bases, leaving 8 bases between them. This CDR3 comprises 14 residues. Germline lookup yields CDR1 SGHVS and CDR2 FNYEAQ. The CDR3 protein is CASSLGLPTDTQYF. The CDR3 DNA follows: TGTGCCAGCAGCTTAGGGCTACCGACAGATACGCAGTATTTT.

The gene calls are TRBV25-1 and TRBJ2-3; D unclear. The CDR3 length is 10 residues. The germline V gene encodes CDR1 MGHDK and CDR2 SYGVNS. V lost 4 bases to trimming and J lost 10 bases, with 6 bases between them. DNA for the CDR3: TGTGCCAGCAGTGGAGAGGCGCAGTATTTT. Amino acid sequence: CASSGEAQYF.

This clonotype was detected only a few times. The junction departs from germline at one end; a sequencing error may be responsible. The chain joins TRBV20-1 to TRBJ2-4, with no clear D. This CDR3 contains 15 residues. Germline V gene lookup returns CDR1 DFQATT and CDR2 SNEGSKA (reference sequence). The CDR3 sequence: CRATVRISAKNIQYF. In DNA form, the CDR3 reads TGCAGAGCTACGGTGCGGATATCAGCCAAAAACATTCAGTACTTC.

CDR3 nucleotides: TGCGCCAGCAGCCAGAGCCCGAGTTCCGGGACACCAAATGAAAAACTGTTTTTT. Protein: CASSQSPSSGTPNEKLFF. The V gene is TRBV4-3, the J gene TRBJ1-4, with a weak D call TRBD1 (6 bases). The CDR3 is made up of 18 amino acids. CDR1 and CDR2 (germline): LGHNA, YSLEER. The germline V and J ends were trimmed by 3 bases and 5 bases, with 22 bases remaining between them.

This clonotype was recorded a few times. The CDR3 DNA is TGCGCCAGCAGCTTGGCTCGACAGGGCATCGCAACTAATGAAAAACTGTTTTTT. It yields the protein CASSLARQGIATNEKLFF. The chain recombines TRBV5-1 with TRBJ1-4; TRBD1 agrees at 7 bases. Germline V CDR1 and CDR2: SGHRS, YFSETQ. The CDR3 covers 18 residues. Unmatched junction bases numbered 8, after V lost 0 bases and J lost 0 bases. Combining the CDR3 with reference TRBV5-1 and TRBJ1-4 gives the whole variable domain KAGVTQTPRYLIKTRGQQVTLSCSPISGHRSVSWYQQTPGQGLQFLFEYFSETQRNKGNFPGRFSGRQFSNSRSEMNVSTLELGDSALYLCASSLARQGIATNEKLFFGSGTQLSVL.

This chain connects TRBV10-3 to TRBJ1-3; D is undetermined. This CDR3 spans 17 amino acids. Germline CDR1 reads ENHRY; CDR2 reads SYGVKD. Between the trimmed V and J ends, which lost 0 bases and 0 bases, there was a span of 12 bases. The DNA for the CDR3 is TGTGCCATCAGTGAGTCTGGATCAGAGTCCTCTGGAAACACCATATATTTT. Translated, it gives CAISESGSESSGNTIYF.

CDR3 nucleotide sequence: TGCGCCAGCAGCCAAGACGATGCAACTAATGAAAAACTGTTTTTT. This encodes CASSQDDATNEKLFF. The rearrangement uses TRBV4-3 and TRBJ1-4; D gene uncertain. Trimming shortened V by 0 bases and J by 0 bases, and 5 bases separated the two germline ends. CDR1 and CDR2 from the germline V gene are LGHNA and YSLEER. There are 15 residues in the CDR3.

V and J are TRBV12-5 and TRBJ2-5; D not resolved. Deletions cut 1 base from V and 1 base from J, with 1 base between. In germline, CDR1 is LGHNT, CDR2 FRNRAP. The CDR3 totals 12 residues. Here the CDR3 DNA reads TGTGCTAGTGGTTTGGCCCAAGAGACCCAGTACTTC. Translation: CASGLAQETQYF.

The chain joins TRBV7-8 to TRBJ2-5; a weak D match, TRBD1 (6 bases). The CDR3 totals 15 residues. The V and J ends lost 3 bases and 5 bases respectively, with 16 bases between them. Per the germline V gene, CDR1 is SGHVS and CDR2 is FQNEAQ. The CDR3, as DNA: TGTGCCAGCAGCTTGAAGTGGGGGCTTAGGGAGACCCAGTACTTC. Protein sequence: CASSLKWGLRETQYF.

This sequence joins TRBV7-8 and TRBJ2-1; D unclear. Trimming cost V 5 bases and J 15 bases, with 8 bases left between them. The CDR3 loop spans 9 amino acids. CDR1 and CDR2 (germline): SGHVS, FQNEAQ. The CDR3 DNA reads TGTGCCAGCAGCCCAGAAGGGTTCTTC. It encodes CASSPEGFF. Combining the CDR3 with reference TRBV7-8 and TRBJ2-1 gives the whole variable domain GAGVSQSPRYKVAKRGQDVALRCDPISGHVSLFWYQQALGQGPEFLTYFQNEAQLDKSGLPSDRFFAERPEGSVSTLKIQRTQQEDSAVYLCASSPEGFFGPGTRLTVL.

A few counts support this clonotype. V gene TRBV5-1 combines with J gene TRBJ2-2; TRBD1 agrees at 10 bases. Germline V gene data show CDR1 as SGHRS and CDR2 as YFSETQ. CDR3 length: 13 residues. Trimming at V came to 3 bases and at J to 7 bases, leaving 0 bases not matched to a gene. The CDR3, as DNA: TGCGCCAGCAGCTGGACAGGGGGCGGGGAGCTGTTTTTT. Its protein is CASSWTGGGELFF.

This clonotype was observed a handful of times. The chain recombines TRBV5-1 with TRBJ2-5; D unclear. The CDR3 is 15 residues long. CDR1 SGHRS and CDR2 YFSETQ come from the germline V gene. Trimming left V 2 bases short and J 3 bases short, with 14 bases between. CDR3 DNA sequence: TGCGCCAGCAGCTTTAGGTCCTATCCGGAAGAGACCCAGTACTTC. It codes for CASSFRSYPEETQYF.

This clonotype came up a few times. The junction does not match germline at one end; this may be a read error. The chain uses TRBV29-1 and TRBJ2-5, with 7 bases aligning to TRBD2. There are 14 residues in the CDR3. Germline assignment: CDR1 SQVTM and CDR2 ANQGSEA. For the CDR3, the DNA is TGCAGCGTTTCGGATAGAATAGCGGGTTTCTTGAAGTTCTTC. Its translation is CSVSDRIAGFLKFF.

This clonotype was detected only a few times. The V call is TRBV9, the J call TRBJ1-1; D is possibly TRBD1 (6 bases). Deletions cut 3 bases from V and 1 base from J, with 10 bases between. In germline, CDR1 is SGDLS, CDR2 YYNGEE. The CDR3 contains 14 residues. The chain's CDR3 is CASSEGGKNTEAFF. Written as DNA, the CDR3 is TGTGCCAGCAGCGAGGGGGGAAAGAACACTGAAGCTTTCTTT.

This clonotype has a handful of counts. The rearrangement uses TRBV5-1 and TRBJ1-4; a possible D gene is TRBD1 (5 bases). CDR3 length: 14 amino acids. Germline V gene sequence: CDR1 SGHRS, CDR2 YFSETQ. Trimming left V 7 bases short and J 7 bases short, with 17 bases between. The CDR3 loop is CASFPGPNSEKLFF. The CDR3 DNA follows: TGCGCCAGCTTCCCGGGACCTAATTCTGAAAAACTGTTTTTT.

This clonotype showed up just a few times. The chain links TRBV7-6 to TRBJ1-1; maybe TRBD1 (5 bases). The CDR3 sequence is 14 residues long. Per germline, CDR1 SGHVS and CDR2 FNYEAQ. Trimming took off 3 bases at V and 5 bases at J, with 13 bases between the two ends. This CDR3 reads CASSFGAGSTEAFF. CDR3 nucleotide sequence: TGTGCCAGCAGCTTTGGGGCAGGGTCGACTGAAGCTTTCTTT.

The rearrangement links TRBV6-6 to TRBJ1-2; D uncertain. V lost 3 bases, J lost 8 bases, and 4 bases lay in between. Germline V gene lookup returns CDR1 MNHNY and CDR2 SVGAGI (reference sequence). This CDR3 region has 10 residues. Here the CDR3 DNA reads TGTGCCAGCAGTTATCCCGGCTACACCTTC. This translates into CASSYPGYTF.

The gene calls are TRBV6-4 and TRBJ1-6; maybe TRBD1 (6 bases). The V end was cut by 7 bases, the J end by 7 bases, with 17 bases between. The CDR3 is 15 amino acids. Germline CDR1 reads MRHNA; CDR2 reads SNTAGT. The CDR3 region is CASIPTGKKNSPLHF. The CDR3 region has the DNA TGTGCCAGCATTCCTACAGGGAAGAAGAATTCACCCCTCCACTTT.

The V call is TRBV13, the J call TRBJ1-4, with a weak D call TRBD1 (5 bases). The CDR3 length is 15 residues. Trimming cost V 5 bases and J 5 bases, with 15 bases left between them. Germline assignment: CDR1 PRHDT and CDR2 FYEKMQ (reference sequence). The CDR3 nucleotides read TGTGCCAGCAGCGAAACCGACGAGGGGAATGAAAAACTGTTTTTT. It translates to CASSETDEGNEKLFF.

This clonotype showed up just a few times. The CDR3 DNA sequence: TGTGCCAGTGGACTAGCGGGGGGCCATTACAATGAGCAGTTCTTC. It specifies CASGLAGGHYNEQFF. This sequence joins TRBV27 and TRBJ2-1; the match to TRBD2 covers 14 bases. With V trimmed by 9 bases and J by 4 bases, 5 bases remained unmatched. The CDR3 loop spans 15 amino acids. CDR1 is MNHEY, CDR2 SMNVEV, per germline (reference sequence).

This clonotype was found a few times. The rearrangement joins TRBV7-9 to TRBJ2-3; TRBD2 agrees at 7 bases. Unmatched junction bases numbered 18, after V lost 6 bases and J lost 6 bases. Germline values: CDR1 SEHNR, CDR2 FQNEAQ (reference sequence). The CDR3 is 17 amino acids. The CDR3 DNA is TGTGCCAGCAGTTCGAGGTGGGAGTGGGGGGGGATGGATACGCAGTATTTT. Protein: CASSSRWEWGGMDTQYF.

This chain links TRBV7-2 with TRBJ2-6; 7 bases are shared with TRBD2. V gave up 2 bases and J gave up 16 bases; unmatched junction bases: 8. CDR1 and CDR2 from the germline V gene are SGHTA and FQGNSA. This CDR3 contains 13 residues. CDR3 protein: CASSLIAGELLTF. The CDR3 DNA is TGTGCCAGCAGCTTAATTGCGGGGGAACTTCTGACTTTC.

This clonotype was observed a few times. The chain carries TRBV29-1 and TRBJ2-7; 8 positions match TRBD2. Germline lookup yields CDR1 SQVTM and CDR2 ANQGSEA. J lost 5 bases, V lost 3 bases, and 6 bases had no gene match. The CDR3 runs to 13 residues. The CDR3 nucleotides are TGCAGCGTTGACAGATTGGGACTAGACGAGCAGTACTTC. Translating it yields CSVDRLGLDEQYF.

This chain connects TRBV10-3 to TRBJ1-6; D is ambiguous. V was clipped by 3 bases and J by 7 bases, with 7 bases between them. From germline, CDR1 is ENHRY and CDR2 SYGVKD. The CDR3 is made up of 13 amino acids. The CDR3 spells CAISDGPNSPLHF. The CDR3 nucleotides are TGTGCCATCAGTGACGGACCCAATTCACCCCTCCACTTT.